What follows is one TCR beta chain and its context. This entry is derived from a study of shared clonotypes between healthy human individuals. Original analysis: ImmunoSEQ sequences covered only the junction and lacked quality scores; filtering therefore differed. TCRdb's table, derived via immunoSEQ multiplex PCR, lists solely in-frame clones and lacks some. That table furnishes V, J and clone size, whereas the DNA furnished D and trimming. The data hold a few hundred thousand clones, with more than 95% observed a single time. The CDR3 has 14 residues. The germline V gene encodes CDR1 SGHRS and CDR2 YFSETQ. V was pared by 4 bases and J by 6 bases, with 7 bases of the junction left unmatched. Splitting of CD4+ cells produced CD45RA+ naive and CD45RA-negative memory subsets.

The source material was naive CD4+ T cells sorted from blood. The subset here: CD45RA+ positively selected. The TCR sequence derives from a woman aged 30 to 39 in good health. This chain uses TRBV5-1 with TRBJ2-7; 10 nucleotides agree with TRBD1. DNA for the CDR3: TGCGCCAGCAGCCACGGGACAGGGGCTCTCGAGCAGTACTTC. It translates to CASSHGTGALEQYF.